The present T cell receptor (beta chain) was sequenced within a study of memory B cells and T cells in multiple sclerosis. About this clone: Antigen specificity is unknown.

After stimulus-free culture, autoproliferating CFSE-dim and non-proliferating CFSE-high T cells were sequenced separately. Cultures began with roughly 5x10^7 CFSE-labeled PBMCs, unstimulated for six to seven days, with replicate wells pooled. The CDR3 covers 14 residues. CDR1 and CDR2 (germline): MNHNS, SASEGT. V shed 2 bases and J shed 2 bases, with 10 bases lying between them. Sequencing used immunoSEQ multiplex PCR; TCRdb keeps in-frame clones, though not all of them. The profile shows roughly 30,000 clones, 86% of them singletons. The specimen sequenced was PBMCs from blood kept in culture. This sequence joins TRBV6-1 and TRBJ2-7, with no clear D. The sequence came from a human donor with multiple sclerosis. The CDR3: CASSERSRTYEQYF. CDR3 DNA: TGTGCCAGCAGTGAAAGGTCCCGCACCTACGAGCAGTACTTC.